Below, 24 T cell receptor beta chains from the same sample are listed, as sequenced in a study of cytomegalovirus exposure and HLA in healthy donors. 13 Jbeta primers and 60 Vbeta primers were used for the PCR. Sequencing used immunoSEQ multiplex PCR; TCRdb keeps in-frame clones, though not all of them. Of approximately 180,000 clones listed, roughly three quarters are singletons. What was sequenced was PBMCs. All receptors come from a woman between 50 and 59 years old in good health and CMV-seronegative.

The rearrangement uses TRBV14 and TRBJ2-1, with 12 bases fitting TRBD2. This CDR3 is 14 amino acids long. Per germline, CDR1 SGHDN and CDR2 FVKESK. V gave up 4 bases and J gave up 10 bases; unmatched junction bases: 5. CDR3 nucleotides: TGTGCCAGCAGCCCCCTGCTAGCGGGAGGGGAGCAGTTCTTC. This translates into CASSPLLAGGEQFF.

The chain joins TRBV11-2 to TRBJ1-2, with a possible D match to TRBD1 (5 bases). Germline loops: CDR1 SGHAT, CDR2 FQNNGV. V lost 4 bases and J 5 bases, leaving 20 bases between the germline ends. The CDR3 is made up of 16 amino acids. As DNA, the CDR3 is TGTGCCAGCAGCTCACCCATTCTGGGGCCCCCTTATGGCTACACCTTC. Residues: CASSSPILGPPYGYTF.

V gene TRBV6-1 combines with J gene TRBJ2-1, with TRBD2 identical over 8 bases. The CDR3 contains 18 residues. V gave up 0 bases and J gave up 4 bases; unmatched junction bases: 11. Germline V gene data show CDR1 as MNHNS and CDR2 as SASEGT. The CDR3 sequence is CASSEALHGRARYNEQFF. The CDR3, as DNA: TGTGCCAGCAGTGAAGCGCTTCACGGGAGGGCCAGGTACAATGAGCAGTTCTTC.

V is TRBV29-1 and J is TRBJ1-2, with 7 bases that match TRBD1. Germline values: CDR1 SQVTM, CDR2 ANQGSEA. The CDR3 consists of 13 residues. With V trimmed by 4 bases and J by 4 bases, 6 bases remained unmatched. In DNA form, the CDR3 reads TGCAGCGTTGGACAGGGAAACGGCTATGGCTACACCTTC. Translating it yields CSVGQGNGYGYTF.

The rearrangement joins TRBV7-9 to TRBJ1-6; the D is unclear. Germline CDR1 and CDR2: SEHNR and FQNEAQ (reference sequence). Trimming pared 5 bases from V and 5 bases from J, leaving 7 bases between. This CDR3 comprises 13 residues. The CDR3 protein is CASSPRDNSPLHF. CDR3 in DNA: TGTGCCAGCAGCCCCCGGGATAATTCACCCCTCCACTTT.

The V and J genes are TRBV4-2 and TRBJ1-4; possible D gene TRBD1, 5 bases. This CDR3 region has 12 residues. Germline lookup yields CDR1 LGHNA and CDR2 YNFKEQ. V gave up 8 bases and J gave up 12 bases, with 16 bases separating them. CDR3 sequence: CASRAGGRELFF. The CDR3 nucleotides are TGTGCCAGCCGCGCCGGGGGGAGGGAACTGTTTTTT.

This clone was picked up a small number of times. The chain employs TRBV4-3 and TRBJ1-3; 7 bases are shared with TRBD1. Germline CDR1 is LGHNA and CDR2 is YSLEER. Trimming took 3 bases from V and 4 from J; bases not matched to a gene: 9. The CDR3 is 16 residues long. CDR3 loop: CASSQTAGTVGNTIYF. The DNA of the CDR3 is TGCGCCAGCAGCCAGACCGCTGGGACAGTGGGAAACACCATATATTTT.

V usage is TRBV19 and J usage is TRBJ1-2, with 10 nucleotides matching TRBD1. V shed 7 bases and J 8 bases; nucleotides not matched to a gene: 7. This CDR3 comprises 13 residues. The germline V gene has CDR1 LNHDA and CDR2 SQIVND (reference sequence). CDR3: CASNQGQGLGYTF. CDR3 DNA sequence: TGTGCCAGTAACCAGGGACAGGGGCTAGGCTACACCTTC.

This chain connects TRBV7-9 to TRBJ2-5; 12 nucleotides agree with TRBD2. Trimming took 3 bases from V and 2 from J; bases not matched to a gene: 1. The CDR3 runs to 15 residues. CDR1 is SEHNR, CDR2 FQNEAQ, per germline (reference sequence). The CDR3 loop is CASSFTSGGQETQYF. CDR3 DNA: TGTGCCAGCAGCTTCACTAGCGGGGGGCAAGAGACCCAGTACTTC.

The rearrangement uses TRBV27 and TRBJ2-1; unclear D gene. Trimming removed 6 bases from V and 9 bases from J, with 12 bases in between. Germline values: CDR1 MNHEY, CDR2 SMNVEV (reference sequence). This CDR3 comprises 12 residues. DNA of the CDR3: TGTGCCAGCAGCCAGCCTAGAGGTGAGCAGTTCTTC. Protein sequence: CASSQPRGEQFF.

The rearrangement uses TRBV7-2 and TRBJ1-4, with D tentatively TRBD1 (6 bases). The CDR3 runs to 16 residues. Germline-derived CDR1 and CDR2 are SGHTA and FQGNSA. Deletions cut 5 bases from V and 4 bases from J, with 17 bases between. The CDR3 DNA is TGTGCCAGCAGCGCACAGGGCCACATGGTTAATGAAAAACTGTTTTTT. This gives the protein CASSAQGHMVNEKLFF.

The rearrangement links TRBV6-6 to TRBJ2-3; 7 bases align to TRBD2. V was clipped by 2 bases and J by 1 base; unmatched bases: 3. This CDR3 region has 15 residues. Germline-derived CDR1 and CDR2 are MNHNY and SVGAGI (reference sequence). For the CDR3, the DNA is TGTGCCAGCAGTTACGGGGCGGGGGGCACAGATACGCAGTATTTT. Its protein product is CASSYGAGGTDTQYF.

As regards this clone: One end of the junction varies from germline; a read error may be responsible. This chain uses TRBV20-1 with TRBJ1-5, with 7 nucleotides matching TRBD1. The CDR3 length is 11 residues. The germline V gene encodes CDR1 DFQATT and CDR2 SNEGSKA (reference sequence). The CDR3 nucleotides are TGCAGTGCTAGAGTCGCAGGGGGAGTCTATTTT. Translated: CSARVAGGVYF.

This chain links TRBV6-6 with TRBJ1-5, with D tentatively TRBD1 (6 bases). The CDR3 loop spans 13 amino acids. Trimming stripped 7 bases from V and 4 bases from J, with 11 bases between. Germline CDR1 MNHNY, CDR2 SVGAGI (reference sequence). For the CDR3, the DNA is TGTGCCAGCACCGCACAGGGTAATCAGCCCCAGCATTTT. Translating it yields CASTAQGNQPQHF.

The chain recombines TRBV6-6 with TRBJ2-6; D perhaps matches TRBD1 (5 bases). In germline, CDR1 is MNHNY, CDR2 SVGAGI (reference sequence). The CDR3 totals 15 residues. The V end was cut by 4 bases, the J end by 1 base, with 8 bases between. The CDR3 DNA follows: TGTGCCAGCAGTTTAGGGGCGTCTGGGGCCAACGTCCTGACTTTC. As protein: CASSLGASGANVLTF.

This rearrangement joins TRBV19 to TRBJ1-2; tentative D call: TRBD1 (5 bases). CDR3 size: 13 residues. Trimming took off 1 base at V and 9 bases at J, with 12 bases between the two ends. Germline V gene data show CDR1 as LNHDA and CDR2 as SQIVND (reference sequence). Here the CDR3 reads CASSIGGPSSYTF. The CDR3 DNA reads TGTGCCAGTAGTATAGGGGGCCCTTCGAGCTACACCTTC.

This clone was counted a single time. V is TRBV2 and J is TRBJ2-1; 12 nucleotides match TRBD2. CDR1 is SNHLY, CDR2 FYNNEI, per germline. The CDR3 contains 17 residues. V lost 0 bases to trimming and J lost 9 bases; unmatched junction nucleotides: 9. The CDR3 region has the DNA TGTGCCAGCAGTGAAGCGGCCCTAGCGGGAGGGCCAAGTGAGCAGTTCTTC. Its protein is CASSEAALAGGPSEQFF.

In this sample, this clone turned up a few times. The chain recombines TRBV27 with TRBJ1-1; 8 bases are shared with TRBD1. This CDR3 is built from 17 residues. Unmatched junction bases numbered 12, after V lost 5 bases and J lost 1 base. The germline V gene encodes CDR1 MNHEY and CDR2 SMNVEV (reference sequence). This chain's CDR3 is CASSEFTGTGENTEAFF. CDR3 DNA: TGTGCCAGCAGTGAATTCACCGGGACAGGAGAGAACACTGAAGCTTTCTTT.

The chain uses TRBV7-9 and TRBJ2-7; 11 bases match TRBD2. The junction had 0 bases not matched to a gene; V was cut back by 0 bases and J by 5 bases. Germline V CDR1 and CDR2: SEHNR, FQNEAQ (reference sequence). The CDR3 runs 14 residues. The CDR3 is CASSLASGGDEQYF. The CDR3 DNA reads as TGTGCCAGCAGCTTAGCTAGCGGGGGGGACGAGCAGTACTTC.

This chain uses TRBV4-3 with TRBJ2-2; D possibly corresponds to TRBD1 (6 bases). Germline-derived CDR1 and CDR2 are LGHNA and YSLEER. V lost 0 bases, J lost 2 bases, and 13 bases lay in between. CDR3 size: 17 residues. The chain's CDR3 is CASSQDAFGGNTGELFF. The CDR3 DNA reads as TGCGCCAGCAGCCAAGACGCCTTTGGGGGCAACACCGGGGAGCTGTTTTTT.

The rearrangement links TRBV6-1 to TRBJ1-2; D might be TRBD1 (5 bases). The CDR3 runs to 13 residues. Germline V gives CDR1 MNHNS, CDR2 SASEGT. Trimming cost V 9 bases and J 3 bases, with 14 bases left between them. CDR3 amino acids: CASRSGWDYGYTF. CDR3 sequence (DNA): TGTGCCAGTAGATCAGGGTGGGACTATGGCTACACCTTC.

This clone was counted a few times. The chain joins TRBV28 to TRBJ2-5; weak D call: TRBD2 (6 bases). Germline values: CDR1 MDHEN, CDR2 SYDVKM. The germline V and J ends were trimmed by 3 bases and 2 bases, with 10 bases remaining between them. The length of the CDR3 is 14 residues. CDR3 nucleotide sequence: TGTGCCAGCAGTTTTAGGAGGGGACAAGAGACCCAGTACTTC. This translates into CASSFRRGQETQYF.

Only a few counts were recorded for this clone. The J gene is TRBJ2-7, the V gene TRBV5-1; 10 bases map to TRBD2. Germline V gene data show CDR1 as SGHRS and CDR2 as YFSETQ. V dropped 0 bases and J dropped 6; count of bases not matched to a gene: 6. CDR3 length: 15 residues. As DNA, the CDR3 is TGCGCCAGCAGCTTGGCCGCTAGCGGGAGCAGCGAGCAGTACTTC. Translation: CASSLAASGSSEQYF.

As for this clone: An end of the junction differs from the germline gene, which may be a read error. DNA for the CDR3: TGTTCCAGCAGCTCCCAAGCGGGGGGCTGGGATACGCAGTATTTT. It specifies CSSSSQAGGWDTQYF. This chain uses TRBV7-9 with TRBJ2-3; 9 nucleotides line up with TRBD2. CDR1 SEHNR and CDR2 FQNEAQ come from the germline V gene (reference sequence). The CDR3 is 15 residues long.